A single sample gave rise to the 27 T cell receptor beta chains below, sequenced in a study of identical twins. TCRdb used MiXCR to reprocess the 5' RACE reads, holding one entry per CDR3 protein. The data show 250,000 or so distinct CDR3 sequences, with 10% to 15% seen just once and roughly 3.7% held by the top ten. These data were likewise used in another study, on yellow fever vaccine responses in identical twins.

Sequencing was carried out using memory (CD45RO+) T cells sorted from blood. These receptor sequences come from a woman younger than 35 in good health.

This chain connects TRBV6-1 to TRBJ2-7, with 7 nucleotides matching TRBD2. Germline V CDR1 and CDR2: MNHNS, SASEGT. The CDR3 length is 16 residues. Unmatched junction bases numbered 14, after V lost 7 bases and J lost 2 bases. The CDR3: CASIPNAGRGPYEQYF. For the CDR3, the DNA is TGTGCCAGCATACCGAACGCGGGGAGGGGACCCTACGAGCAGTACTTC.

This clonotype was seen many times. This chain links TRBV29-1 with TRBJ2-5; 7 bases agree with TRBD1. The J segment lost 2 bases and the V segment lost 6 bases, leaving 9 bases of the junction unmatched. Germline loops: CDR1 SQVTM, CDR2 ANQGSEA. CDR3 size: 14 residues. CDR3 sequence: CSVGPRTGQETQYF. In DNA, the CDR3 is TGCAGCGTCGGACCGAGGACAGGTCAAGAGACCCAGTACTTC.

This clonotype rates as medium-sized. V is TRBV5-1 and J is TRBJ2-1; 7 bases line up with TRBD1. Germline CDR1 SGHRS, CDR2 YFSETQ. V dropped 4 bases and J dropped 4; count of bases not matched to a gene: 8. The CDR3 totals 15 residues. The CDR3 sequence is CASSNAGTAYNEQFF. The CDR3 nucleotides read TGCGCCAGCAGCAACGCTGGGACAGCGTACAATGAGCAGTTCTTC.

This clonotype was seen only a few times. The rearrangement joins TRBV10-3 to TRBJ2-2; D might be TRBD1 (6 bases). The CDR3 runs to 15 residues. V lost 2 bases and J lost 4, with 11 bases in between. Germline V gives CDR1 ENHRY, CDR2 SYGVKD. The CDR3 DNA follows: TGTGCCATCAGTGAGATGGGGGCCCTCACCGGGGAGCTGTTTTTT. Amino acids: CAISEMGALTGELFF.

This chain uses TRBV6-1 with TRBJ2-1; 7 positions agree with TRBD1. The germline V gene has CDR1 MNHNS and CDR2 SASEGT. This CDR3 comprises 13 residues. V shed 7 bases, J shed 15 bases, and the junction held 15 bases outside the gene matches. Written as DNA, the CDR3 is TGTGCCAGCACCCCTGGGGCCCAGACAGGGTGGTTCTTC. Translated, it gives CASTPGAQTGWFF.

This clonotype was detected a few times. V and J are TRBV20-1 and TRBJ2-3, with D possibly being TRBD2 (6 bases). Trimming took 5 bases from V and 1 from J, leaving 13 bases between them. Germline CDR1 reads DFQATT; CDR2 reads SNEGSKA (reference sequence). This CDR3 contains 14 residues. In DNA, the CDR3 is TGCAGTGCTCTGCGGAGGGCCGGCACAGATACGCAGTATTTT. Translating gives CSALRRAGTDTQYF.

This clonotype has only a few counts. This chain joins TRBV20-1 and TRBJ2-7; perhaps D is TRBD1 or TRBD2 (5 bases each). Germline V lookup: CDR1 DFQATT, CDR2 SNEGSKA (reference sequence). V was trimmed by 6 bases and J by 0 bases, leaving 12 bases between them. The CDR3 has 13 amino acids. In DNA form, the CDR3 reads TGCAGTGCAACCGGGACCAACTCCTACGAGCAGTACTTC. Translation: CSATGTNSYEQYF.

The rearrangement links TRBV10-1 to TRBJ2-5; D might be TRBD1 or TRBD2, each matching 5 bases. Germline assignment: CDR1 WNHNN and CDR2 SYGVQD (reference sequence). This CDR3 spans 17 amino acids. V was trimmed by 4 bases and J by 5 bases, leaving 23 bases between them. The CDR3 loop reads CASSAKLGTPQDETQYF. The CDR3 nucleotides read TGCGCCAGCAGTGCAAAACTCGGGACGCCGCAAGATGAGACCCAGTACTTC.

In this sample, this clonotype turned up many times. The rearrangement links TRBV5-6 to TRBJ2-7; tentatively, D is TRBD2 (5 bases). This CDR3 has 13 amino acids. Per germline, CDR1 SGHDT and CDR2 YYEEEE. Trimming cost V 7 bases and J 0 bases, with 11 bases left between them. CDR3: CASQDSTSYEQYF. For the CDR3, the DNA is TGTGCCAGCCAGGACTCGACCTCCTACGAGCAGTACTTC.

This clonotype was observed a few times. V gene TRBV7-9 combines with J gene TRBJ2-1, with 13 bases lining up with TRBD2. CDR1 is SEHNR and CDR2 is FQNEAQ in the germline V gene (reference sequence). Unmatched junction bases numbered 9, after V lost 4 bases and J lost 6 bases. The CDR3 is 17 amino acids. For the CDR3, the DNA is TGTGCCAGCAGCTCCGGGGCACTAGCGGGAGGGCCCAATGAGCAGTTCTTC. This codes for CASSSGALAGGPNEQFF.

This clonotype was counted many times. V is TRBV5-1 and J is TRBJ2-5; D is possibly TRBD1 or TRBD2 (5 bases each). The CDR3 consists of 14 residues. The germline V gene encodes CDR1 SGHRS and CDR2 YFSETQ. The germline V and J ends were trimmed by 0 bases and 4 bases, with 10 bases remaining between them. The CDR3 here is CASSLGRERETQYF. For the CDR3, the DNA is TGCGCCAGCAGCTTGGGCAGGGAGAGAGAGACCCAGTACTTC.

This clonotype was observed at least ten times. J is TRBJ2-1 and V is TRBV15; 10 nucleotides match TRBD1. Germline values: CDR1 LNHNV, CDR2 YYDKDF (reference sequence). The CDR3 extends over 17 amino acids. J gave up 3 bases and V 2 bases, and 7 bases lay outside the gene matches. CDR3 DNA: TGTGCCACCAGCAGAAACGCCGGGACAGGGGTCTACAATGAGCAGTTCTTC. Translation: CATSRNAGTGVYNEQFF. Together with reference TRBV15 and TRBJ2-1, the CDR3 gives the full variable domain: DAMVIQNPRYQVTQFGKPVTLSCSQTLNHNVMYWYQQKSSQAPKLLFHYYDKDFNNEADTPDNFQSRRPNTSFCFLDIRSPGLGDTAMYLCATSRNAGTGVYNEQFFGPGTRLTVL.

CDR3 amino acids: CSAPDSGGAKTQYF. The CDR3 DNA sequence: TGCAGTGCTCCCGATAGCGGGGGGGCGAAGACCCAGTACTTC. V is TRBV20-1 and J is TRBJ2-5; TRBD2 aligns across 11 bases. The CDR3 sequence is 14 residues long. CDR1 and CDR2 (germline): DFQATT, SNEGSKA (reference sequence). After removal of 5 bases from V and 6 bases from J, the junction contained 8 bases not matched to a gene.

This chain links TRBV2 with TRBJ2-2; possible D gene TRBD2, 5 bases. Germline V gives CDR1 SNHLY, CDR2 FYNNEI. This CDR3 has 13 residues. The ends were cut back, 7 bases at V and 4 bases at J, with 10 bases in the middle. The DNA for the CDR3 is TGTGCCAGCACAAGGGCGGGCACCGGGGAGCTGTTTTTT. As protein: CASTRAGTGELFF.

This clonotype occurred many times. The chain is built from TRBV12-3 or TRBV12-4 and TRBJ2-5; D remains ambiguous. The CDR3 covers 13 residues. V lost 6 bases and J 4 bases, leaving 12 bases between the germline ends. CDR3 sequence: CASRLTLIETQYF. The CDR3, as DNA: TGTGCCAGCAGACTGACTCTTATAGAGACCCAGTACTTC.

The chain links TRBV28 to TRBJ2-7; TRBD1 matches 12 bases. The CDR3 is 15 residues long. CDR1 is MDHEN and CDR2 is SYDVKM in the germline V gene. With V trimmed by 4 bases and J by 9 bases, 10 bases remained unmatched. The CDR3 reads CASSSSGTGGGVQYF. The CDR3 region has the DNA TGTGCCAGCAGTTCCTCCGGGACAGGGGGCGGAGTGCAGTACTTC.

The chain combines TRBV5-1 with TRBJ2-2; D is possibly TRBD2 (6 bases). This CDR3 has 14 amino acids. The germline V gene encodes CDR1 SGHRS and CDR2 YFSETQ. V lost 4 bases to trimming and J lost 5 bases, with 12 bases between them. CDR3 nucleotide sequence: TGCGCCAGCAGCACAATTGGGGGGACCGGGGAGCTGTTTTTT. It is translated as CASSTIGGTGELFF.

The chain employs TRBV6-1 and TRBJ2-1, with TRBD1 as a possible D gene (6 bases). This CDR3 has 17 residues. V lost 5 bases to trimming and J lost 5 bases, with 22 bases between them. CDR1 is MNHNS and CDR2 is SASEGT in the germline V gene. The CDR3 loop is CASSRRSGRGLHNEQFF. The CDR3 DNA sequence: TGTGCCAGCAGTCGACGCAGCGGCAGGGGTCTGCACAATGAGCAGTTCTTC.

This clonotype turned up a few times. The chain couples TRBV12-3 or TRBV12-4 to TRBJ1-2, with 7 bases fitting TRBD1. This CDR3 spans 14 amino acids. The ends lost 6 bases at V and 6 bases at J; junction bases unmatched: 10. CDR3 DNA sequence: TGTGCCAGCAGGCCCCGGACAGGAGCCCATGGCTACACCTTC. Translating gives CASRPRTGAHGYTF.

The chain has TRBV24-1 and TRBJ1-5; no clear D. CDR1 is KGHDR, CDR2 SFDVKD, per germline. The CDR3 contains 15 residues. The V and J ends lost 6 bases and 1 base respectively, with 12 bases between them. The CDR3 is CATSLRGRSNQPQHF. The CDR3 DNA is TGTGCCACCAGTTTAAGAGGACGGAGCAATCAGCCCCAGCATTTT.

This clonotype was seen a handful of times. The chain employs TRBV28 and TRBJ2-2, with a possible D match to TRBD1 (6 bases). Germline V gene data show CDR1 as MDHEN and CDR2 as SYDVKM. Trimming cost V 5 bases and J 5 bases, with 21 bases left between them. The CDR3 sequence is 17 residues long. For the CDR3, the DNA is TGTGCCAGCAGTCCGACAGGTTATAACTATAAAACCGGGGAGCTGTTTTTT. Its translation: CASSPTGYNYKTGELFF.

The chain carries TRBV7-8 and TRBJ2-2; 10 nucleotides align to TRBD2. The V segment lost 6 bases and the J segment 4 bases; nucleotides outside the gene matches: 8. Germline lookup yields CDR1 SGHVS and CDR2 FQNEAQ. The length of the CDR3 is 16 residues. CDR3 sequence: CASRAASGRITGELFF. DNA of the CDR3: TGTGCCAGCAGGGCGGCTAGCGGGAGAATCACCGGGGAGCTGTTTTTT.

This clonotype was counted many times. The chain uses TRBV3-1 and TRBJ1-2; the match to TRBD1 covers 9 bases. The CDR3 sequence is 13 residues long. With V trimmed by 4 bases and J by 5 bases, 2 bases remained unmatched. The V gene's germline CDR1 is LGHDT and CDR2 YNNKEL (reference sequence). In nucleotides, the CDR3 is TGTGCCAGCAGCCCCGGGACAGGGTATGGCTACACCTTC. It translates to CASSPGTGYGYTF.

J is TRBJ1-1 and V is TRBV3-1, with D possibly being TRBD1 (6 bases). Trimming shortened V by 5 bases and J by 6 bases, and 16 bases separated the two germline ends. Germline V gene sequence: CDR1 LGHDT, CDR2 YNNKEL (reference sequence). The CDR3 extends over 14 amino acids. CDR3 amino acids: CASSLLGGEAEAFF. CDR3 bases: TGTGCCAGCAGCTTACTAGGGGGTGAGGCTGAAGCTTTCTTT.

This clonotype appeared a few times. This sequence joins TRBV5-1 and TRBJ2-3; D tentatively fits TRBD1 or TRBD2 (5 bases each). Between the trimmed V and J ends, which lost 5 bases and 2 bases, there was a span of 15 bases. Germline lookup yields CDR1 SGHRS and CDR2 YFSETQ. The CDR3 runs 15 residues. This chain's CDR3 is CASRGVRLPTDTQYF. CDR3 in DNA: TGCGCCAGCAGGGGGGTCCGACTCCCCACAGATACGCAGTATTTT. Full variable domain (missing parts from reference TRBV5-1 and TRBJ2-3): KAGVTQTPRYLIKTRGQQVTLSCSPISGHRSVSWYQQTPGQGLQFLFEYFSETQRNKGNFPGRFSGRQFSNSRSEMNVSTLELGDSALYLCASRGVRLPTDTQYFGPGTRLTVL.

This clonotype has only a few counts. CDR3 in DNA: TGTGCCAGCAGTGATGCGTCAGATACGCAGTATTTT. Translating gives CASSDASDTQYF. The chain recombines TRBV2 with TRBJ2-3; D is unclear. The CDR3 is made up of 12 amino acids. Trimming took off 3 bases at V and 4 bases at J, with 5 bases between the two ends. Germline values: CDR1 SNHLY, CDR2 FYNNEI.

This clonotype was seen a few times. The chain links TRBV4-2 to TRBJ1-2; tentative D call: TRBD1 (5 bases). The CDR3 loop spans 14 amino acids. CDR1 and CDR2 (germline): LGHNA, YNFKEQ. V was trimmed by 3 bases and J by 2 bases, leaving 10 bases between them. CDR3 sequence reads: CASSQEDMNYGYTF. CDR3 bases: TGTGCCAGCAGCCAGGAGGACATGAACTATGGCTACACCTTC.